This T cell receptor beta chain is drawn from a study of CD8 T cell repertoires and HIV-1 epitope variants. Study-level information: Controls included no peptide, Ebola AY9 epitope, and a CMV, EBV, flu pool. Tested: three Gag epitope families, Nef HW9 and YT9. Cultures ran 10 days, with IL-2, IL-7 and IL-15 added on days 3 and 7.

The V and J ends lost 1 base and 2 bases respectively, with 6 bases between them. Germline loops: CDR1 SGHTS, CDR2 YDEGEE. This CDR3 spans 13 amino acids. Here immunoSEQ multiplex PCR was the method, and the copy in TCRdb shows in-frame clones only, minus some. Among about 90,000 clones listed, roughly four fifths were seen once. This clone was observed at least ten times. This clonotype was obtained from a male donor with HIV. The V and J genes are TRBV5-8 and TRBJ1-2; no firm D call. Sequenced material: uncultured baseline CD8+ T cells from peripheral blood mononuclear cells (PBMCs). CDR3: CASSLLNNYGYTF. The CDR3 DNA reads TGTGCCAGCAGCTTGCTAAACAACTATGGCTACACCTTC. Full variable domain (missing parts from reference TRBV5-8 and TRBJ1-2): EAGVTQSPTHLIKTRGQQATLRCSPISGHTSVYWYQQALGLGLQFLLWYDEGEERNRGNFPPRFSGRQFPNYSSELNVNALELEDSALYLCASSLLNNYGYTFGSGTRLTVV.